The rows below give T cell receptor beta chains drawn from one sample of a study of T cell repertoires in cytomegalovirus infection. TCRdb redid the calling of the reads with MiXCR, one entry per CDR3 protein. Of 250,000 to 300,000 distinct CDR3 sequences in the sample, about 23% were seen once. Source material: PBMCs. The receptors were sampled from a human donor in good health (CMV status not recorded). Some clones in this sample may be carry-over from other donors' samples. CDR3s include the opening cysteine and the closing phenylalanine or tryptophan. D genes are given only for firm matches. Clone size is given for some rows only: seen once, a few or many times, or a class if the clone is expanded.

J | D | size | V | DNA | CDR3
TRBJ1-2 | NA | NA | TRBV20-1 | TGCAGTGCTGGGGAGGGCCTTCAAAACTCGGGCTACACCTTC | CSAGEGLQNSGYTF
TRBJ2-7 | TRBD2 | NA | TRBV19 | TGTGCCAGTAGTCAACGACTAGCGGGAAAAGCCTACGAGCAGTACTTC | CASSQRLAGKAYEQYF
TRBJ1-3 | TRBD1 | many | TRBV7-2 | TGTGCCAGCAGCTTCCGACAGGGATCTGGAAACACCATATATTTT | CASSFRQGSGNTIYF
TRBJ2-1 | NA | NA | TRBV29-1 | TGCAGCGTTGGCAGGAGCGGCAATGAGCAGTTCTTC | CSVGRSGNEQFF
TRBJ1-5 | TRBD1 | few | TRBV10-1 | TGCGCCAGAGGAACATCGGACAGGCTAAATCAGCCCCAGCATTTT | CARGTSDRLNQPQHF
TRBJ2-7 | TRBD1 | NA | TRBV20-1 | TGCAGTGCTAGAGATCCCCAGGGGGCAAAAGTTCGCTACGAGCAGTACTTC | CSARDPQGAKVRYEQYF
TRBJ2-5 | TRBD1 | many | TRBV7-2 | TGTGCCAGCAGCTCGGGACAGGCCTACCAAGAGACCCAGTACTTC | CASSSGQAYQETQYF
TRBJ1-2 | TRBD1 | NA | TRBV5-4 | TGTGCCAGCAGCGTCGACAGGGGGCAAAGAAACTATGGCTACACCTTC | CASSVDRGQRNYGYTF
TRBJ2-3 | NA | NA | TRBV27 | TGTGCCAGCAGTCGAGGACGGGAGACCACAGATACGCAGTATTTT | CASSRGRETTDTQYF
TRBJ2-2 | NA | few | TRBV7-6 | TGTGCCAGCAGCTCGGGCTGGGAGCTGTTTTTT | CASSSGWELFF
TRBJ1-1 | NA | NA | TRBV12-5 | TGTGCTAGTGGTTTTCAGGGTGCGACGAACACTGAAGCTTTCTTT | CASGFQGATNTEAFF
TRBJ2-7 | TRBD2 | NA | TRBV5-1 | TGCGCCAGCAGGACTAGCGGGGACTACGAGCAGTACTTC | CASRTSGDYEQYF
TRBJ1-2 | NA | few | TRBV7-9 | TGTGCCAGCAGCTTATCTGAAGGTGGCTATGGCTACACCTTC | CASSLSEGGYGYTF
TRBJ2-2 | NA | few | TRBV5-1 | TGCGCCAGCCACAGGGAGAACACCGGGGAGCTGTTTTTT | CASHRENTGELFF
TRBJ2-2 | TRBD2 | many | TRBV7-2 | TGTGCCAGCAGCGGCCGGGACTACAGCACCGGGGAGCTGTTTTTT | CASSGRDYSTGELFF
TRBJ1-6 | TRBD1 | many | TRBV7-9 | TGTGCCAGCAGCCTCGAGGGGACAGTCTATAATTCACCCCTCCACTTT | CASSLEGTVYNSPLHF
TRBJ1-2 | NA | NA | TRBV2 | TGTGCCAGCAGTGACGCAGGGAACGCTTATGGCTACACCTTC | CASSDAGNAYGYTF
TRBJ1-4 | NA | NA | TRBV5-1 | TGCGCCAGCAGCCCCTACAGGGCAACTAATGAAAAACTGTTTTTT | CASSPYRATNEKLFF
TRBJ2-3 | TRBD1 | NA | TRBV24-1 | TGTGCCACCAGTGACTCCGGGACAGGGGTGGGTACGCAGTATTTT | CATSDSGTGVGTQYF
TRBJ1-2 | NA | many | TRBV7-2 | TGTGCCAGCAGCTTCGACCCCCGGGACTCCCAATACTATGGCTACACCTTC | CASSFDPRDSQYYGYTF
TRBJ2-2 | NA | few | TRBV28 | TGTGCCAGCACCCCACAGTCCGGGGAGCTGTTTTTT | CASTPQSGELFF
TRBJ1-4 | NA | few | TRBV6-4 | TGTGCCAGCAGTGTTACAGCAGCGGCTAATGAAAAACTGTTTTTT | CASSVTAAANEKLFF
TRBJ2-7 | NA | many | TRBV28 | TGTGCCAGCAGCCCGGGGACCCCATCCGGCGAGCAGTACTTC | CASSPGTPSGEQYF
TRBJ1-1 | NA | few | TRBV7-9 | TGTGCCAGCAGCTTAGTGGTAGGAGGGGGGACTGAAGCTTTCTTT | CASSLVVGGGTEAFF
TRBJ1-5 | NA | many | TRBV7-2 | TGTGCCAGCAGCTTAGCGCCAGGGCACCAGCCCCAGCATTTT | CASSLAPGHQPQHF
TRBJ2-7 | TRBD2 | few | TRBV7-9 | TGTGCCAGCAGCGTATCTAGCGGTACCTACGAGCAGTACTTC | CASSVSSGTYEQYF
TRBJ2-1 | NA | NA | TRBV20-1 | TGCAGTGCTAGGCCGGGAGTAGAGATGAATGAGCAGTTCTTC | CSARPGVEMNEQFF
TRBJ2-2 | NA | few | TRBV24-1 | TGTGCCACCAGTGATCAAACTCAGGGGAAGACCGGGGAGCTGTTTTTT | CATSDQTQGKTGELFF
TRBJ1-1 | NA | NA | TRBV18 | TGTGCCAGCTCACCACCGGCACAGGGTTTAGCTTTCTTT | CASSPPAQGLAFF
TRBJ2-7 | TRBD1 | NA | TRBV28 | TGTGCCAGCAGACGCTCCAGGGGGACCTACGAGCAGTACTTC | CASRRSRGTYEQYF
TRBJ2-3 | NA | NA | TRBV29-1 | TGCAGCGTTGGACTAGTAGGGCGAACGGATACGCAGTATTTT | CSVGLVGRTDTQYF
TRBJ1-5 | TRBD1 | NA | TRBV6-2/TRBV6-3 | TGTGCCAGCAGTTACCCGGGACAGGGGGGAAATCAGCCCCAGCATTTT | CASSYPGQGGNQPQHF
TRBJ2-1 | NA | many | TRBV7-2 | TGTGCCAGCAGACCCAGGGTGGCCTACAATGAGCAGTTCTTC | CASRPRVAYNEQFF
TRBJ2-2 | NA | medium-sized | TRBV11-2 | TGTGCCAGCAGCGCCCGGGGAGGACAGTCCTCGAACACCGGGGAGCTGTTTTTT | CASSARGGQSSNTGELFF
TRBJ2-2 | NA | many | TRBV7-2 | TGTGCCAGCAGCTTGAGAGGCCTAGCCCTGGACACCGGGGAGCTGTTTTTT | CASSLRGLALDTGELFF
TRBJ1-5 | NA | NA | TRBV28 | TGTGCCAGCAGTCCGCAGGCCGTCGGGTTTTCTGGCAATCAGCCCCAGCATTTT | CASSPQAVGFSGNQPQHF
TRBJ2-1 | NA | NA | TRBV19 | TGTGCCAGTAGTCGTAGGGGACTTACGGAATCGGATGAGCAGTTCTTC | CASSRRGLTESDEQFF
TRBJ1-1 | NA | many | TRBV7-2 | TGTGCCAGCAGCTTAGGAGTTGGGTTCGGGGCGAACACTGAAGCTTTCTTT | CASSLGVGFGANTEAFF
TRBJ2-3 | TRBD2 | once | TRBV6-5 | TGTGCCAGCAGTCCTAGCGGGATTCGTACAGATACGCAGTATTTT | CASSPSGIRTDTQYF
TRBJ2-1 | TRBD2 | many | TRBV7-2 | TGTGCCAGCACCGTAGGTACCGTAGCGGGAGGGTACAATGAGCAGTTCTTC | CASTVGTVAGGYNEQFF
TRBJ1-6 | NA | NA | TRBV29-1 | TGCAGCGCCCGACATGGAAATAATTCACCCCTCCACTTT | CSARHGNNSPLHF
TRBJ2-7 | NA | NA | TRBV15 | TGTGCCACCAGCAGAGACCCCGGGACTTACGAGCAGTACTTC | CATSRDPGTYEQYF
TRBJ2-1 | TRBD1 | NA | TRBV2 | TGTGCCAGCAGCCGACAGGGGTTGGGCAATGAGCAGTTCTTC | CASSRQGLGNEQFF
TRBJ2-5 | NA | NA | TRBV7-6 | TGTGCCAGCAACTCCGGACAGTACCAAGAGACCCAGTACTTC | CASNSGQYQETQYF
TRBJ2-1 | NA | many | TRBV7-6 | TGTGCCAGCAGCTCACCTACTAGGTTGAATGAGCAGTTCTTC | CASSSPTRLNEQFF
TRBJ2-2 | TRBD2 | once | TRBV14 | TGTGCCAGCAGCCAAGAGGCCCGCGTAGCGGGGGCGACCGGGGAGCTGTTTTTT | CASSQEARVAGATGELFF
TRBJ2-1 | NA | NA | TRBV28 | TGTGCCAGCAGTTGGGGACACTATGAGCAGTTCTTC | CASSWGHYEQFF
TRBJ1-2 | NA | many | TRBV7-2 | TGTGCCAGCAGCCCGGGAGTACTTGGCTACACCTTC | CASSPGVLGYTF
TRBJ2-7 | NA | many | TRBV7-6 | TGTGCCAGCAGCTTACTGAGACAGTCTTCCTACGAGCAGTACTTC | CASSLLRQSSYEQYF
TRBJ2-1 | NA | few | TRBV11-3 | TGTGCCAGCAGCTTAACTGTAGGGCTCAAATGGTCCAATGAGCAGTTCTTC | CASSLTVGLKWSNEQFF
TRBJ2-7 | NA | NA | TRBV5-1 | TGCGCCAGCAGCTACCGGGACATCTCCTACGAGCAGTACTTC | CASSYRDISYEQYF
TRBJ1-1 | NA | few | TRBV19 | TGTGCCAGTACCCCCCCGGGACTTAGGAACACTGAAGCTTTCTTT | CASTPPGLRNTEAFF
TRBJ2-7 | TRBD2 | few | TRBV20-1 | TGCAGTGCACCCCCCGGGGGGGGAGATGGGGGTTACGAGCAGTACTTC | CSAPPGGGDGGYEQYF
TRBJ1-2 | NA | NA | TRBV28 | TGTGCCAGCAGTTTCGGCAAGTCTAACTATGGCTACACCTTC | CASSFGKSNYGYTF
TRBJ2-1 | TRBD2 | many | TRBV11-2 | TGTGCCAGCAGCCCAGGGACTAGCGGGGGTTACAATGAGCAGTTCTTC | CASSPGTSGGYNEQFF
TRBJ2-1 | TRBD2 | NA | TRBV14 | TGTGCCAGCAGCTTATTTCCGGGACTAGCAATCCATGAGCAGTTCTTC | CASSLFPGLAIHEQFF
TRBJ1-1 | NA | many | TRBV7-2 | TGTGCCAGCAGCTTAGCGATGGGGACTGAAGCTTTCTTT | CASSLAMGTEAFF
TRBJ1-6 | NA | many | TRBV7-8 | TGTGCCAGCAGCCGCCGGTTGGGTAACGATTCACCCCTCCACTTT | CASSRRLGNDSPLHF